This T cell receptor beta chain was documented in a study of CD8 T cells in Susac syndrome. Study-level findings and limits: The study conceded that its TCR sequencing and HLA analysis involved relatively few individuals.

The CDR3 spans 15 residues. CDR1 and CDR2 (germline): DFQATT, SNEGSKA (reference sequence). Germline trimming cut 3 bases from V and 7 bases from J; bases unmatched to any gene: 14. After extraction with the RNeasy kit, 0.5 to 1 ug of the RNA was reverse transcribed using random hexamers. TCRdb re-called the immunoSEQ multiplex PCR reads with MiXCR, one entry per CDR3 protein. The sample gives 140,000 or so distinct CDR3 sequences, roughly 94% of which show up once; roughly 0.083% is in the top ten. About this clonotype: Its specificity is not known.

CD8+ and CD4+ T cells circulating in blood were sequenced for TCR beta. Age- and sex-matched healthy donors served as the control group. The sequenced sample consisted of CD4+ T cells from PBMCs. The chain uses TRBV20-1 and TRBJ2-7, with 8 bases fitting TRBD1. The receptor was isolated from a human donor in good health. CDR3 residues: CSARFDRGLVWEQYF. The DNA of the CDR3 is TGCAGTGCTAGGTTCGACAGGGGTCTTGTCTGGGAGCAGTACTTC.